This TCR beta chain is drawn from a study of cytomegalovirus exposure and HLA in healthy donors. Germline lookup yields CDR1 SGHTA and CDR2 FQGNSA. The CDR3 is made up of 16 amino acids. The J segment lost 9 bases and the V segment lost 5 bases, leaving 13 bases of the junction unmatched. Details on this clone: As yet, its antigen is unknown.

Points from the study as a whole: In a later analysis, first-cohort TCR clusters were found to tend to co-occur in the approximately 120 validation repertoires. Generally TCR sequences proved uncommon, though certain public TCRs appeared in numerous donors. The study labeled 180 or so TCR beta chains cytomegalovirus-associated.

Some clones are missing from TCRdb's copy, which holds only in-frame ones; the method was immunoSEQ multiplex PCR. The data contain about 340,000 clones, 86% of them singletons. The receptor was derived from a woman younger than 35 in good health and CMV-seronegative. The chain joins TRBV7-2 to TRBJ2-1, with 10 bases aligning to TRBD2. Sequenced: PBMCs. CDR3 region: CASSPPWASGRGEQFF. The CDR3 DNA reads TGTGCCAGCAGCCCTCCGTGGGCTAGCGGGAGAGGTGAGCAGTTCTTC.